This T cell receptor beta chain was identified during a study of shared clonotypes between healthy human individuals. The repertoire was sequenced with immunoSEQ multiplex PCR; TCRdb's copy has only in-frame clones and lacks some. Among approximately 740,000 clones listed, approximately 79% were seen once. This clone was detected only a few times. Negatively enriched CD4+ T cells were divided by CD45RA into naive and memory. The J segment lost 7 bases and the V segment lost 1 base, leaving 8 bases of the junction unmatched. CDR1 and CDR2 from the germline V gene are SGHTA and FQGTGA. The CDR3 is made up of 15 amino acids.

The clonotype was recovered from a woman aged 25 to 39 in good health. The chain carries TRBV7-3 and TRBJ2-3, with 7 bases aligning to TRBD2. Sequenced input: memory CD4+ T cells sorted from blood. Subset here: CD45RA-negative fraction. The DNA of the CDR3 is TGTGCCAGCAGCTTAAGCGGGAGCGTGATGTATACGCAGTATTTT. This encodes CASSLSGSVMYTQYF.